Following are 7 T cell receptor beta chains from one sample sequenced in a study of blood T cell repertoires in COVID-19. The protocol was immunoSEQ multiplex PCR, while the TCRdb copy is restricted to in-frame clones and leaves out a portion. The sample contains some 200,000 clones, 80% to 90% of which appear only once. Source material: peripheral blood. These receptors came from a woman in her fifties or sixties with active or convalescent COVID-19.

This chain uses TRBV29-1 with TRBJ2-7; perhaps TRBD2 as D (6 bases). Trimming left V 6 bases short and J 2 bases short, with 11 bases between. CDR1 SQVTM and CDR2 ANQGSEA come from the germline V gene. The CDR3 is made up of 12 amino acids. Here the CDR3 DNA reads TGCAGCGTGGGACGGACTACCTACGAGCAGTACTTC. It codes for CSVGRTTYEQYF.

The chain combines TRBV28 with TRBJ1-5, with 7 bases fitting TRBD1. CDR1 and CDR2 from the germline V gene are MDHEN and SYDVKM. With V trimmed by 4 bases and J by 7 bases, 7 bases remained unmatched. The CDR3 is 14 residues long. The CDR3 here is CASSWGTVLQPQHF. CDR3 coding DNA: TGTGCCAGCAGTTGGGGGACAGTTTTGCAGCCCCAGCATTTT.

The sample holds one count of this clone. This same CDR3 is encoded by further DNA sequences in the sample. The chain couples TRBV4-2 to TRBJ2-2; 9 bases match TRBD2. The CDR3 spans 16 residues. The germline gives CDR1 LGHNA, CDR2 YNFKEQ. V shed 0 bases and J 1 base; nucleotides not matched to a gene: 0. CDR3 region: CASSQDSGGNTGELFF. Here the CDR3 DNA reads TGTGCCAGCAGCCAAGATAGCGGGGGGAACACCGGGGAGCTGTTTTTT.

The chain carries TRBV18 and TRBJ1-4, with 9 bases matching TRBD1. Germline values: CDR1 KGHSH, CDR2 LQKENI. V shed 1 base, J shed 5 bases, and the junction held 2 bases outside the gene matches. The CDR3 is made up of 15 amino acids. For the CDR3, the DNA is TGTGCCAGCTCACCACTCGGACAGGGGAATGAAAAACTGTTTTTT. This translates into CASSPLGQGNEKLFF. Based on the CDR3 plus reference TRBV18 and TRBJ1-4, the full variable domain is NAGVMQNPRHLVRRRGQEARLRCSPMKGHSHVYWYRQLPEEGLKFMVYLQKENIIDESGMPKERFSAEFPKEGPSILRIQQVVRGDSAAYFCASSPLGQGNEKLFFGSGTQLSVL.

J is TRBJ2-1 and V is TRBV28; D perhaps matches TRBD1 (6 bases). CDR1 and CDR2 from the germline V gene are MDHEN and SYDVKM. V gave up 7 bases and J gave up 11 bases, with 15 bases separating them. The CDR3 spans 12 residues. The DNA of the CDR3 is TGTGCCAGCACTTCTAGTAGGGGGAAGCAGTTCTTC. This translates into CASTSSRGKQFF.

The chain is built from TRBV28 and TRBJ2-1; tentatively, D is TRBD2 (7 bases). Trimming removed 6 bases at V and 3 bases at J, with 15 bases between. Looked up from germline, CDR1 is MDHEN and CDR2 is SYDVKM. The CDR3 is made up of 15 amino acids. The CDR3 DNA sequence: TGTGCCAGCAGCTCAGGGGCGGGGGACTACAATGAGCAGTTCTTC. Translating gives CASSSGAGDYNEQFF.

The chain couples TRBV27 to TRBJ2-1; a weak D match, TRBD1 (6 bases). The CDR3 has 11 amino acids. Germline CDR1 is MNHEY and CDR2 is SMNVEV (reference sequence). V gave up 7 bases and J gave up 9 bases, with 10 bases separating them. The CDR3 sequence: CASTGRGEQFF. CDR3 in DNA: TGTGCCAGCACTGGCAGGGGTGAGCAGTTCTTC.